Each of the 29 T cell receptor beta chains below was sequenced from the same sample in a study of T cell changes during pregnancy in multiple sclerosis. Profiled with immunoSEQ multiplex PCR; TCRdb holds only in-frame clones, not every one. The data hold about 100,000 clones, with roughly 90% observed a single time. The sequencing here drew on peripheral blood, taken after pregnancy. These receptors all stem from a female donor with multiple sclerosis, enrolled in a pregnancy study.

CDR3 protein: CAISGDRGTTGYTF. The DNA of the CDR3 is TGTGCCATCAGTGGGGACAGGGGGACCACTGGCTACACCTTC. The chain carries TRBV10-3 and TRBJ1-2; 11 bases are shared with TRBD1. Germline CDR1 ENHRY, CDR2 SYGVKD. The length of the CDR3 is 14 residues. Unmatched junction bases numbered 5, after V lost 4 bases and J lost 7 bases.

The chain recombines TRBV9 with TRBJ1-5; TRBD1 matches at 10 bases. The CDR3 is made up of 15 amino acids. Trimming cost V 3 bases and J 7 bases; bases outside gene matches: 7. Germline lookup yields CDR1 SGDLS and CDR2 YYNGEE. CDR3 sequence (DNA): TGTGCCAGCAGCGAGGGGACAGGGGTCGGACAGCCCCAGCATTTT. As protein: CASSEGTGVGQPQHF.

This clone was seen just once. J is TRBJ1-2 and V is TRBV19; 7 bases are shared with TRBD1. Germline trimming cut 6 bases from V and 4 bases from J; bases unmatched to any gene: 8. Looked up from germline, CDR1 is LNHDA and CDR2 is SQIVND (reference sequence). This CDR3 has 14 residues. The CDR3 DNA reads as TGTGCCAGTAGGGACACCGGGACAGCCTATGGCTACACCTTC. This translates into CASRDTGTAYGYTF. The whole variable domain, remainder taken from reference TRBV19 and TRBJ1-2, is DGGITQSPKYLFRKEGQNVTLSCEQNLNHDAMYWYRQDPGQGLRLIYYSQIVNDFQKGDIAEGYSVSREKKESFPLTVTSAQKNPTAFYLCASRDTGTAYGYTFGSGTRLTVV.

The V and J genes are TRBV6-5 and TRBJ2-1; D is perhaps TRBD2 (5 bases). V dropped 9 bases and J dropped 0 bases, with 9 bases sitting between them. Germline V gives CDR1 MNHEY, CDR2 SVGAGI. The CDR3 is 13 amino acids. DNA of the CDR3: TGTGCCAGTGCAGAGGGCTCCTACAATGAGCAGTTCTTC. Its translation is CASAEGSYNEQFF.

The chain combines TRBV19 with TRBJ2-2; TRBD1 matches at 10 bases. Looked up from germline, CDR1 is LNHDA and CDR2 is SQIVND (reference sequence). V shed 5 bases, J shed 1 base, and the junction held 4 bases outside the gene matches. The CDR3 consists of 16 residues. CDR3 protein: CASSRTGGKNTGELFF. As DNA, the CDR3 is TGTGCCAGTAGTCGGACAGGGGGAAAGAACACCGGGGAGCTGTTTTTT. Using reference TRBV19 and TRBJ2-2 for the parts outside the CDR3, the full variable domain is DGGITQSPKYLFRKEGQNVTLSCEQNLNHDAMYWYRQDPGQGLRLIYYSQIVNDFQKGDIAEGYSVSREKKESFPLTVTSAQKNPTAFYLCASSRTGGKNTGELFFGEGSRLTVL.

The V gene is TRBV11-2, the J gene TRBJ1-5, with TRBD1 matching 8 bases. The CDR3 contains 17 residues. Trimming cost V 6 bases and J 3 bases; bases outside gene matches: 13. Germline loops: CDR1 SGHAT, CDR2 FQNNGV. The CDR3 bases are TGTGCCAGCAGGGGCGGGACGGGGACAGGCAACAATCAGCCCCAGCATTTT. Amino acid sequence: CASRGGTGTGNNQPQHF.

The chain employs TRBV28 and TRBJ2-1; perhaps TRBD1 as D (5 bases). Germline V CDR1 and CDR2: MDHEN, SYDVKM. The ends were cut back, 7 bases at V and 6 bases at J, with 22 bases in the middle. The CDR3 extends over 16 amino acids. CDR3 DNA: TGTGCCAGCAATTCCCCTGGTCAGGGCTTTCGCAATGAGCAGTTCTTC. Translating gives CASNSPGQGFRNEQFF.

The V call is TRBV5-4, the J call TRBJ1-1; D call uncertain. Germline CDR1 and CDR2: SGHNT and YYREEE (reference sequence). V was shortened by 0 bases and J by 0 bases, with 9 bases between the two germline ends. This CDR3 comprises 15 residues. The CDR3 protein is CASSLERRLNTEAFF. In DNA form, the CDR3 reads TGTGCCAGCAGCTTGGAGCGGCGGCTGAACACTGAAGCTTTCTTT.

V and J are TRBV7-2 and TRBJ1-3; D not certain. Germline CDR1 and CDR2: SGHTA and FQGNSA. This CDR3 comprises 17 residues. The V and J ends lost 4 bases and 2 bases respectively, with 18 bases between them. The CDR3 reads CASSSALSHSPGNTIYF. The DNA of the CDR3 is TGTGCCAGCAGCTCCGCCCTCTCGCACAGCCCTGGAAACACCATATATTTT.

The rearrangement uses TRBV11-2 and TRBJ1-1; no clear D. The CDR3 length is 13 residues. Germline V CDR1 and CDR2: SGHAT, FQNNGV. The V end was cut by 5 bases, the J end by 1 base, with 8 bases between. CDR3 nucleotides: TGTGCCAGCAGCCTCCGAGAGAACACTGAAGCTTTCTTT. This translates into CASSLRENTEAFF.

The rearrangement uses TRBV7-9 and TRBJ1-1; the D gene is possibly TRBD1 (6 bases). CDR1 is SEHNR and CDR2 is FQNEAQ in the germline V gene (reference sequence). V lost 3 bases and J lost 3, with 14 bases in between. The CDR3 length is 15 residues. Here the CDR3 reads CASSLGGLGDTEAFF. Here the CDR3 DNA reads TGTGCCAGCAGCTTGGGGGGGCTGGGAGACACTGAAGCTTTCTTT. The full variable domain, with the rest looked up from reference TRBV7-9 and TRBJ1-1, is DTGVSQNPRHKITKRGQNVTFRCDPISEHNRLYWYRQTLGQGPEFLTYFQNEAQLEKSRLLSDRFSAERPKGSFSTLEIQRTEQGDSAMYLCASSLGGLGDTEAFFGQGTRLTVV.

The chain employs TRBV15 and TRBJ2-3, with 9 bases lining up with TRBD2. Germline V gene data show CDR1 as LNHNV and CDR2 as YYDKDF (reference sequence). The CDR3 is 17 residues long. Germline trimming cut 3 bases from V and 6 bases from J; bases unmatched to any gene: 13. CDR3 amino acids: CATSSGVAGGTRDTQYF. The CDR3 DNA reads as TGTGCCACCAGCAGTGGGGTGGCGGGGGGGACTCGTGATACGCAGTATTTT.

This chain uses TRBV6-1 with TRBJ2-7; possibly TRBD1 for D (6 bases). Germline CDR1 MNHNS, CDR2 SASEGT. The germline V and J ends were trimmed by 1 base and 2 bases, with 12 bases remaining between them. The CDR3 totals 15 residues. The CDR3 region is CASSEGAGVTYEQYF. The DNA for the CDR3 is TGTGCCAGCAGTGAAGGGGCAGGGGTTACCTACGAGCAGTACTTC.

The V and J genes are TRBV4-3 and TRBJ1-6; the D is unclear. V was cut by 1 base and J by 0 bases, with 10 bases left in between. Germline CDR1 reads LGHNA; CDR2 reads YSLEER. The CDR3 covers 17 residues. CDR3 coding DNA: TGCGCCAGCAGCCAAGCACAGACTAGCTCCTATAATTCACCCCTCCACTTT. Translation gives CASSQAQTSSYNSPLHF.

In DNA form, the CDR3 reads TGTGCCAGCAGCCCCGGTGGGGCAGGGGGCATCTATGGCTACACCTTC. Protein sequence: CASSPGGAGGIYGYTF. The chain links TRBV11-2 to TRBJ1-2, with 8 bases lining up with TRBD1. V lost 5 bases to trimming and J lost 4 bases; unmatched junction nucleotides: 12. CDR3 length equals 16 residues. CDR1 is SGHAT, CDR2 FQNNGV, per germline. The full variable domain, completed using reference TRBV11-2 and TRBJ1-2, is EAGVAQSPRYKIIEKRQSVAFWCNPISGHATLYWYQQILGQGPKLLIQFQNNGVVDDSQLPKDRFSAERLKGVDSTLKIQPAKLEDSAVYLCASSPGGAGGIYGYTFGSGTRLTVV.

This CDR3 is CASMFHSGQGGDEQFF. In DNA form, the CDR3 reads TGTGCCAGCATGTTTCACTCCGGACAGGGGGGCGATGAGCAGTTCTTC. The rearrangement uses TRBV2 and TRBJ2-1; 10 positions match TRBD1. The CDR3 extends over 16 amino acids. Germline V gives CDR1 SNHLY, CDR2 FYNNEI. V shed 7 bases, J shed 8 bases, and the junction held 14 bases outside the gene matches.

The chain recombines TRBV11-3 with TRBJ2-7, with 7 bases fitting TRBD1. The CDR3 loop spans 15 amino acids. CDR1 is SGHNT and CDR2 is YENEEA in the germline V gene. Trimming took 4 bases from V and 3 from J; bases not matched to a gene: 9. The CDR3 reads CASSSRLDRRYEQYF. The CDR3 DNA is TGTGCCAGCAGCTCGAGGTTGGACAGGCGCTACGAGCAGTACTTC.

The chain employs TRBV5-5 and TRBJ2-3, with 7 nucleotides matching TRBD1. Germline CDR1 reads SGHKS; CDR2 reads YYEKEE (reference sequence). The CDR3 consists of 16 residues. Germline trimming cut 0 bases from V and 0 bases from J; bases unmatched to any gene: 4. The CDR3 DNA reads TGTGCCAGCAGCTTGGACGTGACAGGGAGCACAGATACGCAGTATTTT. This encodes CASSLDVTGSTDTQYF.

V is TRBV21-1 and J is TRBJ2-7; the DNA was not used to check the table's D call, TRBD2. TRBV21-1 is a pseudogene segment. CDR3 length: 17 amino acids. The CDR3 DNA follows: TGTGCCAGCAGCCCCCCCCGGGTATCACCTAAACTTTACGAGCAGTACTTC. Protein product: CASSPPRVSPKLYEQYF.

This clone was recorded once. V gene TRBV11-3 combines with J gene TRBJ1-1; D is unclear. The V end lost 3 bases, the J end lost 1 base, and 15 bases lay between the germline ends. The germline CDR1 and CDR2 sequences are SGHNT and YENEEA. The CDR3 totals 16 residues. CDR3 sequence reads: CASSFTGAPPNTEAFF. CDR3 bases: TGTGCCAGCAGCTTTACCGGAGCACCCCCGAACACTGAAGCTTTCTTT.

V and J are TRBV27 and TRBJ2-7; the match to TRBD2 covers 14 bases. Germline CDR1 and CDR2: MNHEY and SMNVEV (reference sequence). The V gene end was trimmed by 5 bases and the J gene end by 4 bases; junction bases not matched to a gene: 10. The CDR3 contains 17 residues. CDR3 residues: CASSPPRRLAGGYEQYF. In DNA form, the CDR3 reads TGTGCCAGCAGTCCCCCCCGTCGACTAGCGGGAGGGTACGAGCAGTACTTC.

The chain is built from TRBV11-3 and TRBJ2-7; 10 bases match TRBD1. Trimming cost V 0 bases and J 0 bases; bases outside gene matches: 8. This CDR3 is built from 18 residues. CDR1 is SGHNT, CDR2 YENEEA, per germline. The CDR3 DNA reads TGTGCCAGCAGCTTAGAGGCCGGGACAGGGGTCAGCTCCTACGAGCAGTACTTC. This encodes CASSLEAGTGVSSYEQYF.

This clone appeared a single time. Here the CDR3 reads CASTTSLSQPQHF. DNA for the CDR3: TGTGCCAGTACCACCAGTTTATCTCAGCCCCAGCATTTT. This sequence joins TRBV19 and TRBJ1-5; D is uncertain. CDR1 is LNHDA and CDR2 is SQIVND in the germline V gene (reference sequence). Trimming pared 7 bases from V and 6 bases from J, leaving 13 bases between. CDR3 length equals 13 residues.

The chain employs TRBV18 and TRBJ1-1; D ambiguous. The CDR3 is 13 residues long. CDR1 KGHSH and CDR2 LQKENI come from the germline V gene. Trimming stripped 3 bases from V and 1 base from J, with 6 bases between. The CDR3 sequence: CASSPEANTEAFF. CDR3 bases: TGTGCCAGCTCACCTGAAGCGAACACTGAAGCTTTCTTT.

The count of this clone is one. The chain uses TRBV5-4 and TRBJ2-3; TRBD2 aligns across 10 bases. Looked up from germline, CDR1 is SGHNT and CDR2 is YYREEE (reference sequence). V gave up 7 bases and J gave up 2 bases; unmatched junction bases: 4. The CDR3 has 14 amino acids. DNA for the CDR3: TGTGCCAGCCGAGCGGGGGGGCACACAGATACGCAGTATTTT. Translation gives CASRAGGHTDTQYF.

This chain uses TRBV18 with TRBJ2-7; TRBD1 agrees at 7 bases. The V gene end was trimmed by 3 bases and the J gene end by 1 base; junction bases not matched to a gene: 3. The CDR3 length is 14 residues. Germline V CDR1 and CDR2: KGHSH, LQKENI. CDR3 in DNA: TGTGCCAGCTCACCCCAGGGACAGTCCTACGAGCAGTACTTC. It yields the protein CASSPQGQSYEQYF.

CDR3 residues: CATATSGGPRYYNEQFF. The DNA of the CDR3 is TGTGCCACCGCGACTAGCGGGGGGCCGCGATACTACAATGAGCAGTTCTTC. The J gene is TRBJ2-1, the V gene TRBV28, with 13 nucleotides matching TRBD2. The CDR3 totals 17 residues. The junction had 12 bases not matched to a gene; V was cut back by 10 bases and J by 3 bases. The V gene's germline CDR1 is MDHEN and CDR2 SYDVKM.

The chain joins TRBV29-1 to TRBJ1-2; D possibly corresponds to TRBD1 (5 bases). Trimming removed 3 bases at V and 7 bases at J, with 12 bases between. Germline CDR1 and CDR2: SQVTM and ANQGSEA. The CDR3 spans 12 residues. This CDR3 reads CSVELQGLGYTF. In nucleotides, the CDR3 is TGCAGCGTTGAGCTGCAGGGACTTGGCTACACCTTC.

V usage is TRBV15 and J usage is TRBJ2-7, with 7 bases lining up with TRBD1. The J segment lost 2 bases and the V segment lost 1 base, leaving 8 bases of the junction unmatched. The length of the CDR3 is 16 residues. Per germline, CDR1 LNHNV and CDR2 YYDKDF (reference sequence). CDR3 nucleotides: TGTGCCACCAGCAGAGGGGACAGTTTGAGTCCCTACGAGCAGTACTTC. It translates to CATSRGDSLSPYEQYF. The whole variable domain, filled in from reference TRBV15 and TRBJ2-7, reads DAMVIQNPRYQVTQFGKPVTLSCSQTLNHNVMYWYQQKSSQAPKLLFHYYDKDFNNEADTPDNFQSRRPNTSFCFLDIRSPGLGDTAMYLCATSRGDSLSPYEQYFGPGTRLTVT.